The 31 T cell receptor beta chains below come from one sample, sequenced in a study of regulatory T cells in long-lasting Graves disease. Arm-PCR of CDR3 regions with iRepertoire HTBI primers generated TCR beta libraries. Each CDR3 protein is one row after TCRdb ran MiXCR on the multiplex PCR reads. Of a few hundred thousand distinct CDR3 sequences listed, about a quarter were seen once; the top ten hold roughly 28%. The time point here: persistent/refractory GD, antithyroid drugs over 5 years with positive TRAb. Making the TCR library involved RNA that had been extracted from PBMCs. The starting material was peripheral blood mononuclear cells (PBMCs), obtained when the disease was refractory, from a patient treated with antithyroid drugs. These TCRs come from a female donor with Graves disease.

The rearrangement joins TRBV5-1 to TRBJ2-7, with TRBD2 identical over 12 bases. The trim removed 6 bases at V and 3 bases at J, leaving 4 bases unmatched. This CDR3 has 14 amino acids. The V gene's germline CDR1 is SGHRS and CDR2 YFSETQ. CDR3 residues: CASNSGLAGYEQYF. The CDR3 region has the DNA TGCGCCAGCAACTCGGGACTAGCGGGCTACGAGCAGTACTTC.

This clonotype was seen a few times. V usage is TRBV12-3 or TRBV12-4 and J usage is TRBJ2-3, with no clear D. V was clipped by 2 bases and J by 0 bases, with 12 bases between them. The CDR3 spans 16 residues. DNA for the CDR3: TGTGCCAGCAGTTTAAAGGTCACCTCTAGCACAGATACGCAGTATTTT. Its protein is CASSLKVTSSTDTQYF.

The rearrangement links TRBV5-1 to TRBJ1-1; 8 bases are shared with TRBD1. From germline, CDR1 is SGHRS and CDR2 YFSETQ. Germline trimming cut 4 bases from V and 0 bases from J; bases unmatched to any gene: 5. This CDR3 contains 15 residues. The CDR3 nucleotides are TGCGCCAGCAGCAGGACAGGGAGTTTGAACACTGAAGCTTTCTTT. Its translation is CASSRTGSLNTEAFF.

This clonotype has a handful of counts. This chain connects TRBV7-3 to TRBJ1-2; D call uncertain. Looked up from germline, CDR1 is SGHTA and CDR2 is FQGTGA. This CDR3 region has 14 residues. Deletions cut 1 base from V and 3 bases from J, with 9 bases between. The CDR3 DNA reads TGTGCCAGCAGCTTAAAAGGCGGGGACTATGGCTACACCTTC. Residues: CASSLKGGDYGYTF.

CDR3 amino acids: CAWRRGWAGENTEAFF. As DNA, the CDR3 is TGTGCCTGGAGGCGGGGCTGGGCGGGAGAGAACACTGAAGCTTTCTTT. The chain employs TRBV30 and TRBJ1-1; D perhaps matches TRBD1 (5 bases). Per the germline V gene, CDR1 is GTSNPN and CDR2 is SVGIG (reference sequence). CDR3 length: 16 amino acids. V was shortened by 3 bases and J by 1 base, with 18 bases between the two germline ends.

The chain carries TRBV2 and TRBJ1-3, with D unresolved. CDR3 length: 14 amino acids. The V gene lost 6 bases and the J gene lost 0 bases, with 9 bases spanning the gap. Germline loops: CDR1 SNHLY, CDR2 FYNNEI. The CDR3 is CASRASHSGNTIYF. The DNA of the CDR3 is TGTGCCAGCAGGGCTTCACACTCTGGAAACACCATATATTTT.

This clonotype was counted a few times. The chain recombines TRBV4-1 with TRBJ1-4; D gene uncertain. Germline loops: CDR1 MGHRA, CDR2 YSYEKL. V was shortened by 0 bases and J by 7 bases, with 9 bases between the two germline ends. The CDR3 totals 14 residues. The CDR3 region is CASSQEEHSEKLFF. Here the CDR3 DNA reads TGCGCCAGCAGCCAAGAAGAACACAGTGAAAAACTGTTTTTT.

This clonotype showed up just a few times. The chain joins TRBV30 to TRBJ2-7; 8 bases fit TRBD1. The CDR3 covers 13 residues. V was clipped by 0 bases and J by 6 bases; unmatched bases: 4. CDR1 and CDR2 (germline): GTSNPN, SVGIG (reference sequence). CDR3 protein: CAWSVARGREQYF. CDR3 nucleotides: TGTGCCTGGAGTGTTGCCAGGGGGCGCGAGCAGTACTTC.

Worth noting for this clonotype: This could be a read error, since a much larger clone is one nucleotide away. The gene calls are TRBV27 and TRBJ2-3, with TRBD2 as a possible D gene (5 bases). Germline V gene lookup returns CDR1 MNHEY and CDR2 SMNVEV (reference sequence). The CDR3 totals 14 residues. The CDR3 loop is CASGLWGATDTQYF. The CDR3 nucleotides are TGTGCCAGCGGTTTATGGGGAGCCACAGATACGCAGTATTTT.

The chain couples TRBV5-1 to TRBJ2-7; 8 bases line up with TRBD1. V lost 4 bases to trimming and J lost 1 base; unmatched junction nucleotides: 7. This CDR3 is built from 15 residues. In germline, CDR1 is SGHRS, CDR2 YFSETQ. This CDR3 reads CASSAGQGDSYEQYF. The CDR3 region has the DNA TGCGCCAGCAGCGCCGGACAGGGCGATTCCTACGAGCAGTACTTC.

This clonotype was recorded many times. CDR3 region: CASSSLERGLDGYTF. Here the CDR3 DNA reads TGTGCCAGCAGTTCCCTAGAGAGGGGGCTCGATGGCTACACCTTC. V is TRBV28 and J is TRBJ1-2; 7 bases are a match to TRBD1. V was pared by 4 bases and J by 6 bases, with 11 bases of the junction left unmatched. The CDR3 length is 15 residues. Germline CDR1 and CDR2: MDHEN and SYDVKM.

CDR3 coding DNA: TGCAGTGCTAGAGCCCCCGGGGGCAATCAGCCCCAGCATTTT. Protein product: CSARAPGGNQPQHF. V gene TRBV20-1 combines with J gene TRBJ1-5, with unresolved D. V lost 1 base, J lost 2 bases, and 9 bases lay in between. Germline lookup yields CDR1 DFQATT and CDR2 SNEGSKA (reference sequence). The CDR3 extends over 14 amino acids.

This clonotype was picked up one time. The gene calls are TRBV28 and TRBJ2-7; TRBD2 aligns across 7 bases. The V segment lost 6 bases and the J segment 2 bases; nucleotides outside the gene matches: 13. Germline loops: CDR1 MDHEN, CDR2 SYDVKM. The CDR3 loop spans 16 amino acids. The CDR3 nucleotides are TGTGCCAGCAGCCGCAGGGCGGGAGCCCTTACCTACGAGCAGTACTTC. It yields the protein CASSRRAGALTYEQYF.

This clonotype was recorded many times. CDR3 sequence: CASRGQGAGANVLTF. The CDR3 region has the DNA TGTGCCAGCAGGGGGCAGGGGGCTGGGGCCAACGTCCTGACTTTC. This chain joins TRBV2 and TRBJ2-6; 7 bases match TRBD1. The ends lost 6 bases at V and 2 bases at J; junction bases unmatched: 4. This CDR3 has 15 amino acids. Germline V gives CDR1 SNHLY, CDR2 FYNNEI.

The chain joins TRBV10-3 to TRBJ1-5; D unclear. Per the germline V gene, CDR1 is ENHRY and CDR2 is SYGVKD. V was shortened by 0 bases and J by 1 base, with 19 bases between the two germline ends. CDR3 length: 19 residues. The CDR3 sequence: CAISESAFSGLRSNQPQHF. CDR3 DNA: TGTGCCATCAGTGAGTCGGCTTTCTCGGGCCTTCGGAGCAATCAGCCCCAGCATTTT.

The rearrangement joins TRBV7-9 to TRBJ1-1; unclear D gene. This CDR3 spans 12 amino acids. V was trimmed by 5 bases and J by 10 bases, leaving 14 bases between them. Germline V gene sequence: CDR1 SEHNR, CDR2 FQNEAQ (reference sequence). The CDR3 is CASSPSASGAFF. In nucleotides, the CDR3 is TGTGCCAGCAGCCCCTCGGCCTCCGGAGCTTTCTTT.

This clonotype has ten or more counts. The genes are TRBV28 and TRBJ1-2; 12 bases are a match to TRBD1. The CDR3 spans 16 residues. Trimming removed 3 bases from V and 2 bases from J; junction bases left unmatched: 4. Germline lookup yields CDR1 MDHEN and CDR2 SYDVKM. In DNA form, the CDR3 reads TGTGCCAGCAGTTTGGGGACAGGGGGCTTAAACTATGGCTACACCTTC. This gives the protein CASSLGTGGLNYGYTF.

This clonotype was counted ten times or more. The chain couples TRBV27 to TRBJ1-2; no clear D gene. The CDR3 consists of 13 residues. Germline lookup yields CDR1 MNHEY and CDR2 SMNVEV (reference sequence). V was clipped by 6 bases and J by 6 bases, with 14 bases between them. The CDR3 spells CASSRQPSHGYTF. DNA of the CDR3: TGTGCCAGCAGCCGCCAGCCCAGCCATGGCTACACCTTC.

V and J are TRBV6-2 or TRBV6-3 and TRBJ2-6, with a possible D match to TRBD2 (5 bases). The CDR3 covers 16 residues. Germline V gene data show CDR1 as MNHEY and CDR2 as SVGEGT. V dropped 2 bases and J dropped 0 bases, with 8 bases sitting between them. The CDR3 coding sequence is TGTGCCAGCAGTTACGGACTCCTCTCTGGGGCCAACGTCCTGACTTTC. This translates into CASSYGLLSGANVLTF.

There are a few counts of this clonotype. This rearrangement joins TRBV7-2 to TRBJ2-2, with a possible D match to TRBD1 (5 bases). In germline, CDR1 is SGHTA, CDR2 FQGNSA. Trimming took off 5 bases at V and 0 bases at J, with 10 bases between the two ends. The CDR3 is 15 residues long. CDR3 sequence reads: CASSKGAANTGELFF. The CDR3 bases are TGTGCCAGCAGCAAAGGGGCAGCGAACACCGGGGAGCTGTTTTTT. Looking up the rest from reference TRBV7-2 and TRBJ2-2 gives the full variable domain: GAGVSQSPSNKVTEKGKDVELRCDPISGHTALYWYRQSLGQGLEFLIYFQGNSAPDKSGLPSDRFSAERTGGSVSTLTIQRTQQEDSAVYLCASSKGAANTGELFFGEGSRLTVL.

This clonotype was counted a few times. The chain joins TRBV7-3 to TRBJ2-7; TRBD1 agrees at 8 bases. Germline V gene data show CDR1 as SGHTA and CDR2 as FQGTGA. The CDR3 is made up of 15 amino acids. J was trimmed by 0 bases and V by 5 bases; bases with no gene match: 6. CDR3 DNA: TGTGCCAGCAGCCTACCGGACAGGGCCTCCTACGAGCAGTACTTC. Translation gives CASSLPDRASYEQYF.

This rearrangement joins TRBV3-1 to TRBJ2-1, with 10 bases aligning to TRBD2. The ends lost 3 bases at V and 0 bases at J; junction bases unmatched: 5. CDR1 and CDR2 from the germline V gene are LGHDT and YNNKEL (reference sequence). CDR3 length equals 17 residues. The CDR3 DNA follows: TGTGCCAGCAGCCAGGCTAGCGGGAGTACCTCCTACAATGAGCAGTTCTTC. Its protein product is CASSQASGSTSYNEQFF.

The chain combines TRBV7-9 with TRBJ1-2, with TRBD1 matching 8 bases. Germline CDR1 and CDR2: SEHNR and FQNEAQ (reference sequence). This CDR3 region has 18 residues. With 8 bases clipped from V and 3 bases from J, the junction kept 20 bases outside the gene matches. For the CDR3, the DNA is TGTGCCAGCTTATTCTTATCTCTACTGACAGGGGAGGACTATGGCTACACCTTC. This codes for CASLFLSLLTGEDYGYTF.

This clonotype was found many times. The chain joins TRBV11-2 to TRBJ2-5, with D hard to call. There are 14 residues in the CDR3. Germline CDR1 is SGHAT and CDR2 is FQNNGV. The V end was cut by 1 base, the J end by 4 bases, with 10 bases between. The CDR3, as DNA: TGTGCCAGCAGCTTAGTCATGGTTGGAGAGACCCAGTACTTC. As protein: CASSLVMVGETQYF.

This chain joins TRBV7-2 and TRBJ1-1; D not certain. Germline V gives CDR1 SGHTA, CDR2 FQGNSA. The CDR3 sequence is 14 residues long. Trimming stripped 1 base from V and 1 base from J, with 7 bases between. As DNA, the CDR3 is TGTGCCAGCAGCTTAGGGGAAAGGAACACTGAAGCTTTCTTT. Its protein product is CASSLGERNTEAFF.

The rearrangement joins TRBV6-5 to TRBJ2-5, with 11 bases fitting TRBD2. This CDR3 spans 16 amino acids. Germline V gene sequence: CDR1 MNHEY, CDR2 SVGAGI. The V gene end was trimmed by 4 bases and the J gene end by 1 base; junction bases not matched to a gene: 5. The CDR3 coding sequence is TGTGCCAGCAGTTTTCCGGGGACTAGCGGCCAAGAGACCCAGTACTTC. Translated: CASSFPGTSGQETQYF.

V usage is TRBV5-1 and J usage is TRBJ2-7; tentatively, D is TRBD2 (5 bases). V was pared by 0 bases and J by 6 bases, with 13 bases between. CDR3 length: 14 residues. CDR1 is SGHRS and CDR2 is YFSETQ in the germline V gene. The CDR3 DNA reads as TGCGCCAGCAGCTTGGGGCAGCTGGAGGTCGAGCAGTACTTC. This sequence encodes CASSLGQLEVEQYF.

This clonotype was counted ten times or more. The chain uses TRBV6-1 and TRBJ1-2; no clear D gene. The V end lost 6 bases, the J end lost 6 bases, and 17 bases lay between the germline ends. The CDR3 is 14 residues long. Germline-derived CDR1 and CDR2 are MNHNS and SASEGT. The CDR3 DNA reads as TGTGCCAGCAGCACAGTACGGGTCGACGATGGCTACACCTTC. Encoded protein: CASSTVRVDDGYTF.

V and J are TRBV7-9 and TRBJ1-2; perhaps TRBD1 as D (5 bases). The V end lost 4 bases, the J end lost 2 bases, and 14 bases lay between the germline ends. CDR3 length: 15 amino acids. Germline CDR1 is SEHNR and CDR2 is FQNEAQ (reference sequence). CDR3 DNA: TGTGCCAGCAGCTATCCGGGACGGCAGAACTATGGCTACACCTTC. Residues: CASSYPGRQNYGYTF.

This clonotype was detected only a few times. The chain combines TRBV29-1 with TRBJ1-1; a weak D match, TRBD1 (6 bases). CDR1 and CDR2 from the germline V gene are SQVTM and ANQGSEA. Trimming pared 3 bases from V and 7 bases from J, leaving 21 bases between. The CDR3 spans 15 residues. CDR3 protein: CSVEGAGGFRLEAFF. The CDR3 coding sequence is TGCAGCGTTGAGGGGGCGGGGGGGTTTCGGCTTGAAGCTTTCTTT.

The sample holds many counts of this clonotype. This rearrangement joins TRBV5-8 to TRBJ1-4; D is uncertain. Trimming cost V 6 bases and J 11 bases, with 17 bases left between them. CDR3 size: 13 residues. Germline V gene sequence: CDR1 SGHTS, CDR2 YDEGEE. This CDR3 is CASNVGLPDKLFF. The CDR3 DNA reads as TGTGCCAGCAACGTAGGGCTCCCTGATAAACTGTTTTTT.